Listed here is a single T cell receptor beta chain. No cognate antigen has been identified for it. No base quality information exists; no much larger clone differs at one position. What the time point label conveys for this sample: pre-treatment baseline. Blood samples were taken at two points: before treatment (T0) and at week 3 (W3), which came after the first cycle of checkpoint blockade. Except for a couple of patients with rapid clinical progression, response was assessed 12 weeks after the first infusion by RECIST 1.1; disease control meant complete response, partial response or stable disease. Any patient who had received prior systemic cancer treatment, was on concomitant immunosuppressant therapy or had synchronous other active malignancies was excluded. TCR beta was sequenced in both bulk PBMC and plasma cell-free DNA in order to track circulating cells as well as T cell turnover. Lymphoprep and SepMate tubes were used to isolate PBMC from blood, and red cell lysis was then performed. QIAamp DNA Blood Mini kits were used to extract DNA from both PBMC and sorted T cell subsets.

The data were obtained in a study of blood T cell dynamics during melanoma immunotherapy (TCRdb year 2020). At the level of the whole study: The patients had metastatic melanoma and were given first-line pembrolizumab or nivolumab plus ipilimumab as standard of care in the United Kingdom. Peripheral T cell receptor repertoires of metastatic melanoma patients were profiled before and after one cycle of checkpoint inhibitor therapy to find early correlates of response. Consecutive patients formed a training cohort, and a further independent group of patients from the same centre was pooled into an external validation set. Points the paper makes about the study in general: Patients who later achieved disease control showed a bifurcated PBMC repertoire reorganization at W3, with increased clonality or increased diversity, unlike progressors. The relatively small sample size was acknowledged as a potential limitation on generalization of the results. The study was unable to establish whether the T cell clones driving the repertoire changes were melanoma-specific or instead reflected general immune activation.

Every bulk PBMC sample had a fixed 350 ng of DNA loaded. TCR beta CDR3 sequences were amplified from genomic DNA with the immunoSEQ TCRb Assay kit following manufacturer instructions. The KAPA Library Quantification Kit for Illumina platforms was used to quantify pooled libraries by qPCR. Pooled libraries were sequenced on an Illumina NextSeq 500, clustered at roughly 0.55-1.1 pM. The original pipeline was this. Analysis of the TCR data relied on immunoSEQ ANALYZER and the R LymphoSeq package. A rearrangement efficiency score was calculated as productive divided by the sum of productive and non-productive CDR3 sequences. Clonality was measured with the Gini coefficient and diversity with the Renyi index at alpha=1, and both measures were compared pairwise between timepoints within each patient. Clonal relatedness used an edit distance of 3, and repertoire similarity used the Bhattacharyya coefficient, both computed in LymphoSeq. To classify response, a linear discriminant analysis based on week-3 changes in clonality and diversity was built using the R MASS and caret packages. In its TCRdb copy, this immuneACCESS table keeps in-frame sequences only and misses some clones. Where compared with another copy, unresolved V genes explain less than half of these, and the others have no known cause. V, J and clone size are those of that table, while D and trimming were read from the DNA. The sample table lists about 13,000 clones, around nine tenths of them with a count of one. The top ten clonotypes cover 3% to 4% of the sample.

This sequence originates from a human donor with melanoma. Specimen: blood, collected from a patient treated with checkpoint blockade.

The DNA sequence reads TGTGCCAGCAGCTCTCACCGGGACAGTTACGAGCAGTACTTC. Its coded protein is CASSSHRDSYEQYF. The rearranged segments are TRBV7-9 and TRBJ2-7; 7 bases in the middle match TRBD1. V trim: 4 bases; J trim: 4 bases; unmatched bases: 7. The cysteine opens and the phenylalanine closes a CDR3 of 14 amino acids. The entry retains the CDR3 DNA only, 42 bases that are in frame from base 1. The germline V gene (reference sequence) provides CDR1 SEHNR and CDR2 FQNEAQ. The variable domain in full, with residues beyond the CDR3 obtained from the reference TRBV7-9 and TRBJ2-7 genes, is DTGVSQNPRHKITKRGQNVTFRCDPISEHNRLYWYRQTLGQGPEFLTYFQNEAQLEKSRLLSDRFSAERPKGSFSTLEIQRTEQGDSAMYLCASSSHRDSYEQYFGPGTRLTVT.